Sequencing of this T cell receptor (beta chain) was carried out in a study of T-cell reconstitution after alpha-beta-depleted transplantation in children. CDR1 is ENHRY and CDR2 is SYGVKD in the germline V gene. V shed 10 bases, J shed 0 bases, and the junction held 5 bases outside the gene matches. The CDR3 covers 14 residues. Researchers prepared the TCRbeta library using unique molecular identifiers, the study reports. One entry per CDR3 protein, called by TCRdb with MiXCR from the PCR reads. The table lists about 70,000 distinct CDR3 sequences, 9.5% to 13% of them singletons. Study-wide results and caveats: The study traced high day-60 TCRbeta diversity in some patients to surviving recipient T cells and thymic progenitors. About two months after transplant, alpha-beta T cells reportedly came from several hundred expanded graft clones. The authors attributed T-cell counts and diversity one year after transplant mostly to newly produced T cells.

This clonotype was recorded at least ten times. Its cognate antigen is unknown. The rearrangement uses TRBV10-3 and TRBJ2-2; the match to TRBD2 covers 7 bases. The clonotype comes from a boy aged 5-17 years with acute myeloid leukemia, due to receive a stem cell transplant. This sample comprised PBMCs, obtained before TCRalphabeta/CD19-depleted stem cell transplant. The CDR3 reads CANGEGPNTGELFF. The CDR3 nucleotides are TGTGCCAATGGGGAGGGGCCGAACACCGGGGAGCTGTTTTTT.